This TCR beta chain was sequenced for a study of cytomegalovirus exposure and HLA in healthy donors. Germline CDR1 and CDR2: SSHAT and FNYEAQ (reference sequence). The V segment lost 1 base and the J segment 3 bases; nucleotides outside the gene matches: 3. This CDR3 is built from 14 residues. The PCR made use of 60 Vbeta and 13 Jbeta primers. Using immunoSEQ multiplex PCR, the repertoire was profiled, and TCRdb retains in-frame clones only, with some absent. Of approximately 190,000 clones listed, around 83% are singletons. The source material was PBMCs. The chain recombines TRBV7-7 with TRBJ2-7; TRBD1 matches 7 bases. This TCR was sampled from a man aged 40-49 years in good health and CMV-seropositive. CDR3 in DNA: TGTGCCAGCAGCTTAGGACAGGGCGGCTACGAGCAGTACTTC. The encoded protein is CASSLGQGGYEQYF. Drawing the rest from reference TRBV7-7 and TRBJ2-7, the complete variable domain is GAGVSQSPRYKVTKRGQDVTLRCDPISSHATLYWYQQALGQGPEFLTYFNYEAQPDKSGLPSDRFSAERPEGSISTLTIQRTEQRDSAMYRCASSLGQGGYEQYFGPGTRLTVT.